The 14 T cell receptor beta chains reported below all come from one sample, sequenced in a study of T-cell reconstitution after alpha-beta-depleted transplantation in children. Researchers prepared the TCRbeta library using unique molecular identifiers, the study reports. TCRdb reprocessed the PCR reads with MiXCR, giving one entry per CDR3 protein. The sample has about 1,000,000 distinct CDR3 sequences; about 29% are singletons. Specimen: PBMCs, mostly from graft donor cells, collected 360 days after TCRalphabeta/CD19-depleted stem cell transplant. The receptors were gathered from a boy less than two years old who had a stem cell transplant for SCID, so the T cells may come from the graft donor.

In its sample, this clonotype was seen a few times. J is TRBJ2-3 and V is TRBV20-1; D is unresolved. Germline assignment: CDR1 DFQATT and CDR2 SNEGSKA (reference sequence). CDR3 length: 12 residues. V was shortened by 6 bases and J by 0 bases, with 7 bases between the two germline ends. The CDR3 DNA reads as TGCAGTGCGGAGACAAGCACAGATACGCAGTATTTT. Its protein product is CSAETSTDTQYF.

The chain links TRBV5-5 to TRBJ2-7; D not certain. Trimming removed 0 bases from V and 2 bases from J, with 15 bases in between. The germline gives CDR1 SGHKS, CDR2 YYEKEE (reference sequence). The CDR3 runs 16 residues. The chain's CDR3 is CASSLARRALPYEQYF. CDR3 coding DNA: TGTGCCAGCAGCTTGGCCAGGAGAGCTTTGCCCTACGAGCAGTACTTC.

This clonotype occurred a few times. DNA of the CDR3: TGTGCCAGCAGTTCCCAGCGGGGGAGAAGCACAGATACGCAGTATTTT. This codes for CASSSQRGRSTDTQYF. The rearrangement joins TRBV12-3 or TRBV12-4 to TRBJ2-3, with 8 bases matching TRBD2. V was clipped by 4 bases and J by 0 bases; unmatched bases: 6. There are 16 residues in the CDR3.

The chain carries TRBV5-5 and TRBJ1-1; D remains ambiguous. CDR3 length equals 13 residues. Germline-derived CDR1 and CDR2 are SGHKS and YYEKEE (reference sequence). V lost 7 bases to trimming and J lost 4 bases, with 14 bases between them. The CDR3 reads CASVHTWSTEAFF. DNA of the CDR3: TGTGCCAGCGTACACACGTGGAGCACTGAAGCTTTCTTT.

J is TRBJ1-1 and V is TRBV5-4; the D gene is possibly TRBD1 (5 bases). Per germline, CDR1 SGHNT and CDR2 YYREEE (reference sequence). V dropped 0 bases and J dropped 3 bases, with 24 bases sitting between them. This CDR3 contains 19 residues. The CDR3 bases are TGTGCCAGCAGCTTGGCCTCTGGATCGGGCAGGGCGGGGGACACTGAAGCTTTCTTT. Translation: CASSLASGSGRAGDTEAFF.

The chain has TRBV5-5 and TRBJ2-7; possible D gene TRBD1, 5 bases. V was trimmed by 0 bases and J by 4 bases, leaving 17 bases between them. Germline CDR1 SGHKS, CDR2 YYEKEE (reference sequence). This CDR3 spans 16 amino acids. CDR3 sequence: CASSLVGRVGSYEQYF. For the CDR3, the DNA is TGTGCCAGCAGCTTGGTTGGCAGGGTGGGGTCGTACGAGCAGTACTTC.

The chain employs TRBV4-2 and TRBJ2-5, with D possibly TRBD1 on 5 matching bases. CDR3 size: 21 residues. Germline-derived CDR1 and CDR2 are LGHNA and YNFKEQ. Trimming pared 0 bases from V and 0 bases from J, leaving 26 bases between. The DNA of the CDR3 is TGTGCCAGCAGCCAAGACTACCAACCCAGGGAATTGGCCGATTACCAAGAGACCCAGTACTTC. Translating it yields CASSQDYQPRELADYQETQYF.

CDR3 coding DNA: TGCAGTGCTAGCCCTGAAACAGAGCAGTTCTTC. It specifies CSASPETEQFF. This chain connects TRBV20-1 to TRBJ2-1; no clear D gene. CDR3 length: 11 amino acids. V dropped 3 bases and J dropped 10 bases, with 10 bases sitting between them. Germline V lookup: CDR1 DFQATT, CDR2 SNEGSKA (reference sequence).

This clonotype was observed a handful of times. The chain uses TRBV20-1 and TRBJ1-3; D gene uncertain. Germline V gene lookup returns CDR1 DFQATT and CDR2 SNEGSKA (reference sequence). V shed 6 bases and J shed 0 bases, with 12 bases lying between them. The CDR3 runs 14 residues. CDR3 amino acids: CSATPSSSGNTIYF. CDR3 sequence (DNA): TGCAGTGCAACCCCTTCCAGCTCTGGAAACACCATATATTTT.

This clonotype was found once. The V call is TRBV5-1, the J call TRBJ2-7, with 8 bases identical to TRBD1. V was clipped by 2 bases and J by 2 bases; unmatched bases: 12. CDR1 SGHRS and CDR2 YFSETQ come from the germline V gene. The CDR3 extends over 17 amino acids. The CDR3 loop is CASSLGARDRLTYEQYF. Here the CDR3 DNA reads TGCGCCAGCAGCTTAGGGGCCCGGGACAGGTTAACCTACGAGCAGTACTTC.

There are many counts of this clonotype. This chain connects TRBV12-3 or TRBV12-4 to TRBJ1-5; 9 nucleotides line up with TRBD1. This CDR3 contains 16 residues. The junction had 8 bases not matched to a gene; V was cut back by 2 bases and J by 6 bases. The DNA of the CDR3 is TGTGCCAGCAGTTTAAAGGGGGGACAGGGAATTCAGCCCCAGCATTTT. It encodes CASSLKGGQGIQPQHF.

This clonotype occurred a few times. The chain links TRBV28 to TRBJ2-7; 10 bases are a match to TRBD1. CDR3 length equals 15 residues. The V segment lost 6 bases and the J segment 4 bases; nucleotides outside the gene matches: 9. Looked up from germline, CDR1 is MDHEN and CDR2 is SYDVKM. The CDR3 region has the DNA TGTGCCAGCAGGGGGGACAGGGGAGGTTGGTACGAGCAGTACTTC. This sequence encodes CASRGDRGGWYEQYF.

This clonotype occurred a few times. The chain's CDR3 is CASSLGAGSGDTQYF. DNA for the CDR3: TGTGCCAGCAGCCTGGGGGCGGGGAGCGGGGATACGCAGTATTTT. The chain combines TRBV5-6 with TRBJ2-3, with D possibly called TRBD1 or TRBD2 (6 bases each). This CDR3 comprises 15 residues. V was clipped by 4 bases and J by 6 bases, with 18 bases between them. Germline assignment: CDR1 SGHDT and CDR2 YYEEEE.

CDR3 sequence (DNA): TGCGCCAGCAGCCATTTGTTTCCGGGCGCGGGGACCGGGGAGCTGTTTTTT. It translates to CASSHLFPGAGTGELFF. The rearrangement joins TRBV4-3 to TRBJ2-2, with D perhaps matching TRBD2 (6 bases). Germline assignment: CDR1 LGHNA and CDR2 YSLEER. V was cut by 3 bases and J by 5 bases, with 19 bases left in between. The CDR3 consists of 17 residues.